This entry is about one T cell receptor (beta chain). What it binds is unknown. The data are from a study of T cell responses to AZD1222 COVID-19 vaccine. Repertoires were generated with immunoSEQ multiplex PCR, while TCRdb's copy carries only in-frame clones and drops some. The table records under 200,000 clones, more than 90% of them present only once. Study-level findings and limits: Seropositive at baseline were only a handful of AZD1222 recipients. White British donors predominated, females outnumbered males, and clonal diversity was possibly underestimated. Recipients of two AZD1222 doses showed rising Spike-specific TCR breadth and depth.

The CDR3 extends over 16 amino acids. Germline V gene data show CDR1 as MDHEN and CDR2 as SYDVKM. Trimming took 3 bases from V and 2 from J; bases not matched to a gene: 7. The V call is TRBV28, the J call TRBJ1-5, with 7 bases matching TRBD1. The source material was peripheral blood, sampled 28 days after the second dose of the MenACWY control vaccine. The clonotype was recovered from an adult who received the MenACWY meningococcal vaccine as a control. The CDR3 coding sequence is TGTGCCAGCAGTTTGGCCGGGACAGTGCGCAATCAGCCCCAGCATTTT. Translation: CASSLAGTVRNQPQHF.